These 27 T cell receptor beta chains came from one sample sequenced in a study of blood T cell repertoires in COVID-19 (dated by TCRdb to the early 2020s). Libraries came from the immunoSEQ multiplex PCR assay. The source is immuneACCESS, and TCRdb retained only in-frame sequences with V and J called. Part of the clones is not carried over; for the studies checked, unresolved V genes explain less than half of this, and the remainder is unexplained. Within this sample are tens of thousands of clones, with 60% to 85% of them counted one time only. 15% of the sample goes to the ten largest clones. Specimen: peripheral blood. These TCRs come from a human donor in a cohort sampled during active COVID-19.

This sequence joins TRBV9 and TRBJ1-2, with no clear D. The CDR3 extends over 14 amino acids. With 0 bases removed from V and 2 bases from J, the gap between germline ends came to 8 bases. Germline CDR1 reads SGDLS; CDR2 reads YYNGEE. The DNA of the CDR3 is TGTGCCAGCAGCGTAGGTGTACAGAACTATGGCTACACCTTC. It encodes CASSVGVQNYGYTF.

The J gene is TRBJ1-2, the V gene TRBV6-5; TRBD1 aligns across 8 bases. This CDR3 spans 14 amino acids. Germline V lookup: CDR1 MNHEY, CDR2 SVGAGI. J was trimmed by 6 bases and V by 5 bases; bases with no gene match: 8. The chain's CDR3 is CASSPPDRAHGYTF. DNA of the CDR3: TGTGCCAGCAGTCCTCCGGACAGGGCGCATGGCTACACCTTC.

The CDR3 DNA is TGTGCCAGCAGCTCCGGTCCCTCCTACGAGCAGTACGTC. It is translated as CASSSGPSYEQYV. The chain employs TRBV5-6 and TRBJ2-7; no reliable D call. V lost 3 bases, J lost 0 bases, and 7 bases lay in between. This CDR3 has 13 residues. Germline loops: CDR1 SGHDT, CDR2 YYEEEE.

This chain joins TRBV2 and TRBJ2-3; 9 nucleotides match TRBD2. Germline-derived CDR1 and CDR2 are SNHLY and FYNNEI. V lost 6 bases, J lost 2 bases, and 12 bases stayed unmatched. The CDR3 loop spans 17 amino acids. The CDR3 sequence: CASSPFSGGPHTDTQYF. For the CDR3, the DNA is TGTGCCAGCAGCCCCTTCAGCGGGGGGCCTCACACAGATACGCAGTATTTT. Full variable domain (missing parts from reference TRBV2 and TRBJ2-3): EPEVTQTPSHQVTQMGQEVILRCVPISNHLYFYWYRQILGQKVEFLVSFYNNEISEKSEIFDDQFSVERPDGSNFTLKIRSTKLEDSAMYFCASSPFSGGPHTDTQYFGPGTRLTVL.

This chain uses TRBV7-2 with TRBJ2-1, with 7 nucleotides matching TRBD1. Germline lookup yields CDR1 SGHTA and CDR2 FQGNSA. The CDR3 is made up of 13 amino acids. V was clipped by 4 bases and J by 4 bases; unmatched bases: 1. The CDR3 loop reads CASSSGQYNEQFF. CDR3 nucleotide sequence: TGTGCCAGCAGCTCGGGACAGTACAATGAGCAGTTCTTC.

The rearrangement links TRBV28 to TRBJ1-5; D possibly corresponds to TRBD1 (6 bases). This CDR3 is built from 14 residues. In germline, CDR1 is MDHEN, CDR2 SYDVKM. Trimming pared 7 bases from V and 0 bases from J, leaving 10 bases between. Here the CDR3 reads CASMDSYSNQPQHF. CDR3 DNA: TGTGCCAGCATGGACAGTTATAGCAATCAGCCCCAGCATTTT.

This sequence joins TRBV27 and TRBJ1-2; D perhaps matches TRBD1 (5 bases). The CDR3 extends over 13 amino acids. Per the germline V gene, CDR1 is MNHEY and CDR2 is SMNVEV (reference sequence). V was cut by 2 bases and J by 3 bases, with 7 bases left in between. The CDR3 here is CASSLGGDYGYTF. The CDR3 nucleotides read TGTGCCAGCAGTTTAGGAGGGGACTATGGCTACACCTTC.

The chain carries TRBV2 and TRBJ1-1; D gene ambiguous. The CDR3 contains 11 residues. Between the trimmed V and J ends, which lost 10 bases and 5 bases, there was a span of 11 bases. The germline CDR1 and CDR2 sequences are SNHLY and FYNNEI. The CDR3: CATGRETEAFF. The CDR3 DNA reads TGTGCCACCGGGAGGGAAACTGAAGCTTTCTTT.

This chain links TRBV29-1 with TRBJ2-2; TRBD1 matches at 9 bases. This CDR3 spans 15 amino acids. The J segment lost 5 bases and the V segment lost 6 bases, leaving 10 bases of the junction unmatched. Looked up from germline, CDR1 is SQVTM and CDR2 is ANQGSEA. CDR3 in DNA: TGCAGCGTCTGGGAGGGACAGGGATCGACCGGGGAGCTGTTTTTT. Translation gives CSVWEGQGSTGELFF.

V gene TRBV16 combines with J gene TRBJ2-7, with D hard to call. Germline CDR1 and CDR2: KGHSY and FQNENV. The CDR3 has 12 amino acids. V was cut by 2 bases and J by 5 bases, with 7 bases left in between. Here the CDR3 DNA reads TGTGCCAGCAGCCAAGTGCAGGACGAGCAGTACTTC. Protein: CASSQVQDEQYF.

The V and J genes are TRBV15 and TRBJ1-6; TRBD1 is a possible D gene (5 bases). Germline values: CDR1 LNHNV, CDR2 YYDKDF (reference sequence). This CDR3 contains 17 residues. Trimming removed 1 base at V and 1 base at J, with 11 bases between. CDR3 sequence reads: CATSRVRGLSYNSPLHF. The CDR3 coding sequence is TGTGCCACCAGCAGAGTTAGGGGATTATCCTATAATTCACCCCTCCACTTT.

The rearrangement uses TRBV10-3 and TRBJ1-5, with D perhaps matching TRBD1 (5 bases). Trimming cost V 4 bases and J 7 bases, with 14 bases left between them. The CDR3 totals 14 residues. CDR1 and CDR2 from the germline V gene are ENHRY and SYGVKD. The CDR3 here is CAISVPGTGQPQHF. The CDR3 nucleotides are TGTGCCATCAGTGTGCCAGGTACAGGCCAGCCCCAGCATTTT.

The CDR3 region is CASSPPTRTPLHF. CDR3 coding DNA: TGTGCCAGCTCACCACCGACAAGGACACCCCTCCACTTT. The chain has TRBV18 and TRBJ1-6; D gene ambiguous. Trimming took off 0 bases at V and 11 bases at J, with 8 bases between the two ends. The CDR3 sequence is 13 residues long. CDR1 is KGHSH and CDR2 is LQKENI in the germline V gene. Drawing the rest from reference TRBV18 and TRBJ1-6, the complete variable domain is NAGVMQNPRHLVRRRGQEARLRCSPMKGHSHVYWYRQLPEEGLKFMVYLQKENIIDESGMPKERFSAEFPKEGPSILRIQQVVRGDSAAYFCASSPPTRTPLHFGNGTRLTVT.

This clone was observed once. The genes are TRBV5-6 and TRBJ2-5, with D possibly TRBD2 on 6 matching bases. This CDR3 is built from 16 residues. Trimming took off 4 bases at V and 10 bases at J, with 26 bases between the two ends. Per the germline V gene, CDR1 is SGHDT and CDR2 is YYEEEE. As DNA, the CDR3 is TGTGCCAGCAGCCCCCTGGGACGGCGGGGCTTCGGTGGCCAGTACTTC. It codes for CASSPLGRRGFGGQYF.

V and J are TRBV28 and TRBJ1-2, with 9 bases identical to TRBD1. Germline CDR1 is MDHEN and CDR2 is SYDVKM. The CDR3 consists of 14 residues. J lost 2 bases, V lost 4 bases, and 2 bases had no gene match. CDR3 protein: CASSSGTGNYGYTF. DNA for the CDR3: TGTGCCAGCAGTTCCGGGACAGGGAACTATGGCTACACCTTC.

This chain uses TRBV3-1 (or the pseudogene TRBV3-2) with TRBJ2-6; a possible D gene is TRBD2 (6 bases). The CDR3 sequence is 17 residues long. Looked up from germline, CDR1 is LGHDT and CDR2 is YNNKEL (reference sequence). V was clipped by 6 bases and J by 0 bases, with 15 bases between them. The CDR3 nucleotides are TGTGCCAGCAGTGGCAGTCGGGAGTACTCTGGGGCCAACGTCCTGACTTTC. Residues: CASSGSREYSGANVLTF.

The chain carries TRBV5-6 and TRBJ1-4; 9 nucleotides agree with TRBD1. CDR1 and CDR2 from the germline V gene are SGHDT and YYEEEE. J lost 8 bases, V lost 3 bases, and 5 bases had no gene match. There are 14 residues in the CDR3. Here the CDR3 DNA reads TGTGCCAGCAGCTGGGGACAGGGTGAAGAAAAACTGTTTTTT. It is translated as CASSWGQGEEKLFF.

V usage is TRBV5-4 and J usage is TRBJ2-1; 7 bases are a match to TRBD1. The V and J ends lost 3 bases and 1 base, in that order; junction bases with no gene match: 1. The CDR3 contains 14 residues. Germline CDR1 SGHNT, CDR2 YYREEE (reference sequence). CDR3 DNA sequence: TGTGCCAGCAGCTCCAGGGGGTCCTACAATGAGCAGTTCTTC. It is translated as CASSSRGSYNEQFF.

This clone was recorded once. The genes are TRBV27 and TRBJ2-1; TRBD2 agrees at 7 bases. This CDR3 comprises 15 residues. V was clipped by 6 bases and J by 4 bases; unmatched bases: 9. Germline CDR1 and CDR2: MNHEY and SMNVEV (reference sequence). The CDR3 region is CASRGVASGYNEQFF. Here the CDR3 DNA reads TGTGCCAGCAGGGGGGTGGCTAGCGGATACAATGAGCAGTTCTTC.

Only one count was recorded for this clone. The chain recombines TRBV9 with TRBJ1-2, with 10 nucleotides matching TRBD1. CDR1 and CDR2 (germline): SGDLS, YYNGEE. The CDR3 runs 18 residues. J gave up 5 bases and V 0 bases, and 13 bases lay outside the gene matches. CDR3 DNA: TGTGCCAGCAGCGTAGGGGTTGACAGGGGGCTGGAGGGATATGGCTACACCTTC. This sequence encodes CASSVGVDRGLEGYGYTF.

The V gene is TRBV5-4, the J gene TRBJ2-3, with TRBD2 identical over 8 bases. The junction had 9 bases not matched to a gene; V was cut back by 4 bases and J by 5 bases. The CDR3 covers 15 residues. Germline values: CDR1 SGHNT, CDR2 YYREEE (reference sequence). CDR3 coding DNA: TGTGCCAGCAGCCTAGAAAGCGGGAGAAGAGATACGCAGTATTTT. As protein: CASSLESGRRDTQYF.

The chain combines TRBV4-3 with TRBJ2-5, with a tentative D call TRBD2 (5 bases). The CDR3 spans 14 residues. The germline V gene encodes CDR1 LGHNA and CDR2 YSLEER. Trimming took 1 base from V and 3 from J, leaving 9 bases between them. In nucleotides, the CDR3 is TGCGCCAGCAGCCAAGGTACAGCGGAAGAGACCCAGTACTTC. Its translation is CASSQGTAEETQYF.

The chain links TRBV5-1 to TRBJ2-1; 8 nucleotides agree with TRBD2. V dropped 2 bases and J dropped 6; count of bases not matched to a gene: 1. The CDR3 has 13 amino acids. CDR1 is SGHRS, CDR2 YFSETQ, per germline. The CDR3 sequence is CASSFSGSNEQFF. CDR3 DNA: TGCGCCAGCAGCTTCAGCGGGAGCAATGAGCAGTTCTTC.

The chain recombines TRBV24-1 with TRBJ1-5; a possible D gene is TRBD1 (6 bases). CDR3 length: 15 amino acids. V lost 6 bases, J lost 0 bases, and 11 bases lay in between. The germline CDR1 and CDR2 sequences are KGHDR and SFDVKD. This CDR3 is CATSPQGGSNQPQHF. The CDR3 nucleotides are TGTGCCACCAGTCCACAGGGCGGTAGCAATCAGCCCCAGCATTTT.

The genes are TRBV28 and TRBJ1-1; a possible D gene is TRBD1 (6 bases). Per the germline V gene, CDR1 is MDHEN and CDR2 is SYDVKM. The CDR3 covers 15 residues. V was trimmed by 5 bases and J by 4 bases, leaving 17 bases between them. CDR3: CASSPTTGKATEAFF. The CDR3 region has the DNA TGTGCCAGCAGTCCGACCACAGGGAAGGCCACTGAAGCTTTCTTT.

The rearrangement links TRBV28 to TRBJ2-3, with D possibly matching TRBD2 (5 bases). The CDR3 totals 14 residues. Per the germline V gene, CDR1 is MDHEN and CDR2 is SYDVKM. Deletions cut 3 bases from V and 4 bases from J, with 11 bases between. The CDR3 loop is CASSFTSRADTQYF. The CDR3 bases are TGTGCCAGCAGTTTCACTAGTCGCGCAGATACGCAGTATTTT.

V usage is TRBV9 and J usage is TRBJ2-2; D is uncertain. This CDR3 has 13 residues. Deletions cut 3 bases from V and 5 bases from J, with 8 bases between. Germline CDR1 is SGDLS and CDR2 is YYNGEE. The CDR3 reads CASSARPTGELFF. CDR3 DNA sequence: TGTGCCAGCAGCGCCCGTCCTACCGGGGAGCTGTTTTTT.